This entry lists 22 T cell receptor beta chains sequenced from one sample in a study of T-cell reconstitution after alpha-beta-depleted transplantation in children. This sample's TCRbeta library carried unique molecular identifier barcodes. From the PCR reads, TCRdb called clonotypes with MiXCR, one entry per CDR3 protein. This sample carries more than 200,000 distinct CDR3 sequences, 17% of them seen once, and the ten largest clones take around 44%. The sample in question was PBMCs, mostly from graft donor cells, obtained 360 days after TCRalphabeta/CD19-depleted stem cell transplant. These receptors were collected from a male patient between 2 and 10 years old who had a stem cell transplant for acute lymphoblastic leukemia, so the T cells may come from the graft donor.

The chain combines TRBV7-8 with TRBJ2-2; either TRBD1 or TRBD2 may supply D (5 bases each). Trimming stripped 7 bases from V and 9 bases from J, with 15 bases between. The germline CDR1 and CDR2 sequences are SGHVS and FQNEAQ. This CDR3 has 13 residues. This CDR3 is CASTLIGTWELFF. For the CDR3, the DNA is TGTGCCAGCACCCTGATAGGGACCTGGGAGCTGTTTTTT.

The table lists this clonotype with a few counts. This chain connects TRBV30 to TRBJ2-1; D ambiguous. The CDR3 covers 14 residues. V was shortened by 7 bases and J by 0 bases, with 13 bases between the two germline ends. Germline CDR1 and CDR2: GTSNPN and SVGIG (reference sequence). CDR3 nucleotides: TGTGCCTCAAGGACGGCAAGCTCCTACAATGAGCAGTTCTTC. The encoded protein is CASRTASSYNEQFF.

This clonotype turned up a few times. CDR3 sequence (DNA): TGTGCCAGCAGCTTGGGGAGGGGGGCGAACAATGAGCAGTTCTTC. Translated, it gives CASSLGRGANNEQFF. The chain is built from TRBV5-6 and TRBJ2-1; perhaps D is TRBD1 or TRBD2 (6 bases each). V was trimmed by 0 bases and J by 5 bases, leaving 12 bases between them. Germline V CDR1 and CDR2: SGHDT, YYEEEE. The CDR3 length is 15 residues.

The rearrangement uses TRBV5-5 and TRBJ1-2; a possible D gene is TRBD1 (6 bases). In germline, CDR1 is SGHKS, CDR2 YYEKEE (reference sequence). The CDR3 is made up of 13 amino acids. The ends were cut back, 0 bases at V and 5 bases at J, with 8 bases in the middle. CDR3 nucleotides: TGTGCCAGCAGCTTGGAAGGGGGTTATGGCTACACCTTC. Protein: CASSLEGGYGYTF.

There are a few counts of this clonotype. The chain employs TRBV19 and TRBJ1-1; D might be TRBD1 (6 bases). Looked up from germline, CDR1 is LNHDA and CDR2 is SQIVND (reference sequence). Trimming took off 10 bases at V and 7 bases at J, with 10 bases between the two ends. The length of the CDR3 is 10 residues. In nucleotides, the CDR3 is TGTGCCACCAAAGGGGGTGAAGCTTTCTTT. Amino acids: CATKGGEAFF. Using reference TRBV19 and TRBJ1-1 for the parts outside the CDR3, the full variable domain is DGGITQSPKYLFRKEGQNVTLSCEQNLNHDAMYWYRQDPGQGLRLIYYSQIVNDFQKGDIAEGYSVSREKKESFPLTVTSAQKNPTAFYLCATKGGEAFFGQGTRLTVV.

The sample holds a few counts of this clonotype. The chain has TRBV7-9 and TRBJ1-5, with D uncertain. Germline CDR1 and CDR2: SEHNR and FQNEAQ (reference sequence). This CDR3 contains 15 residues. Trimming left V 2 bases short and J 5 bases short, with 13 bases between. The CDR3 loop reads CASSLPGASDQPQHF. The CDR3 bases are TGTGCCAGCAGCTTACCAGGAGCTTCCGATCAGCCCCAGCATTTT.

The chain recombines TRBV21-1 with TRBJ1-3. TRBV21-1 is classified as a pseudogene. CDR3 size: 19 residues. The CDR3 DNA sequence: TGTGCCAGCAGCTTGGGCAGGGGACTACTTCTAACCTCTGGAAACACCATATATTTT. Protein sequence: CASSLGRGLLLTSGNTIYF.

The chain links TRBV4-1 to TRBJ2-2; D is unresolved. Germline V gene lookup returns CDR1 MGHRA and CDR2 YSYEKL. Trimming removed 4 bases at V and 4 bases at J, with 13 bases between. The CDR3 consists of 15 residues. The DNA of the CDR3 is TGCGCCAGCAGCCGTTGGCACTTGAGCACCGGGGAGCTGTTTTTT. Its translation is CASSRWHLSTGELFF.

There are many counts of this clonotype. The chain recombines TRBV5-1 with TRBJ2-1, with 10 bases aligning to TRBD2. This CDR3 contains 19 residues. Losses at the gene ends were 0 bases for V and 6 bases for J; bases not matched to a gene: 15. CDR1 and CDR2 from the germline V gene are SGHRS and YFSETQ. CDR3 in amino acids: CASSLVTLSRTSGFNEQFF. DNA of the CDR3: TGCGCCAGCAGCTTGGTTACCCTAAGTCGGACTAGCGGTTTCAATGAGCAGTTCTTC.

A few counts support this clonotype. The chain links TRBV7-9 to TRBJ2-7; 10 positions match TRBD1. CDR1 is SEHNR, CDR2 FQNEAQ, per germline (reference sequence). The CDR3 loop spans 17 amino acids. The ends lost 6 bases at V and 5 bases at J; junction bases unmatched: 16. The CDR3 DNA sequence: TGTGCCAGCAGGGGATCCACCGGGACAGGGGTCACCCACGAGCAGTACTTC. It yields the protein CASRGSTGTGVTHEQYF.

This clonotype has a handful of counts. V usage is TRBV15 and J usage is TRBJ2-1; no clear D. Germline CDR1 LNHNV, CDR2 YYDKDF (reference sequence). Trimming took 0 bases from V and 9 from J, leaving 12 bases between them. The CDR3 has 14 residues. CDR3 region: CATSRDPREREQFF. Here the CDR3 DNA reads TGTGCCACCAGCAGAGATCCGCGCGAGCGTGAGCAGTTCTTC.

The chain links TRBV7-2 to TRBJ1-1; no definite D call. CDR1 and CDR2 (germline): SGHTA, FQGNSA. This CDR3 is built from 14 residues. V was pared by 1 base and J by 0 bases, with 6 bases between. The CDR3 sequence is CASSLVSVNTEAFF. Here the CDR3 DNA reads TGTGCCAGCAGCTTAGTTTCGGTGAACACTGAAGCTTTCTTT.

Many counts were recorded for this clonotype. The chain is built from TRBV5-1 and TRBJ1-3, with 7 bases identical to TRBD1. CDR1 is SGHRS and CDR2 is YFSETQ in the germline V gene. The J segment lost 0 bases and the V segment lost 4 bases, leaving 7 bases of the junction unmatched. The CDR3 consists of 16 residues. CDR3 loop: CASSHRTGNSGNTIYF. Written as DNA, the CDR3 is TGCGCCAGCAGCCATCGGACAGGCAACTCTGGAAACACCATATATTTT.

The chain carries TRBV7-2 and TRBJ2-3; D might be TRBD2 (5 bases). This CDR3 region has 12 residues. The V end was cut by 4 bases, the J end by 7 bases, with 9 bases between. Germline CDR1 and CDR2: SGHTA and FQGNSA. The CDR3 region is CASSSSGNTQYF. In DNA form, the CDR3 reads TGTGCCAGCAGCTCAAGCGGAAATACGCAGTATTTT.

This clonotype showed up just a few times. This chain connects TRBV10-3 to TRBJ2-1; D is perhaps TRBD1 or TRBD2 (5 bases each). The CDR3 sequence is 15 residues long. The germline V and J ends were trimmed by 6 bases and 2 bases, with 14 bases remaining between them. Germline V lookup: CDR1 ENHRY, CDR2 SYGVKD. CDR3 bases: TGTGCCATCAGCCCGGGGACCGCTACCTACAATGAGCAGTTCTTC. Protein: CAISPGTATYNEQFF.

The chain employs TRBV15 and TRBJ2-3; 7 bases match TRBD1. Germline CDR1 reads LNHNV; CDR2 reads YYDKDF (reference sequence). Trimming took 6 bases from V and 7 from J; bases not matched to a gene: 10. The CDR3 spans 14 residues. CDR3 nucleotide sequence: TGTGCCACCAGTCCACAGACAGGGCGGAATACGCAGTATTTT. The encoded protein is CATSPQTGRNTQYF. The whole variable domain, remainder taken from reference TRBV15 and TRBJ2-3, is DAMVIQNPRYQVTQFGKPVTLSCSQTLNHNVMYWYQQKSSQAPKLLFHYYDKDFNNEADTPDNFQSRRPNTSFCFLDIRSPGLGDTAMYLCATSPQTGRNTQYFGPGTRLTVL.

This clonotype came up a few times. The CDR3: CATRATENTEAFF. CDR3 nucleotide sequence: TGTGCCACCCGAGCTACAGAGAACACTGAAGCTTTCTTT. V is TRBV12-3 or TRBV12-4 and J is TRBJ1-1; no clear D. The CDR3 contains 13 residues. Trimming took off 10 bases at V and 1 base at J, with 13 bases between the two ends.

This sequence joins TRBV11-2 and TRBJ1-4; D may be TRBD1 (5 bases). This CDR3 is built from 16 residues. The germline V gene encodes CDR1 SGHAT and CDR2 FQNNGV. V lost 0 bases, J lost 10 bases, and 18 bases lay in between. The CDR3 sequence: CASSLEQESLGGKLFF. The DNA of the CDR3 is TGTGCCAGCAGCTTAGAGCAGGAGAGCCTTGGGGGAAAACTGTTTTTT.

There are a few counts of this clonotype. The gene calls are TRBV27 and TRBJ1-5; 9 nucleotides match TRBD1. V was pared by 2 bases and J by 5 bases, with 4 bases of the junction left unmatched. Germline V gene lookup returns CDR1 MNHEY and CDR2 SMNVEV (reference sequence). The length of the CDR3 is 15 residues. CDR3 DNA sequence: TGTGCCAGCAGTTTAGACAGGGGGAAGGATCAGCCCCAGCATTTT. It codes for CASSLDRGKDQPQHF.

This clonotype was picked up a small number of times. The chain employs TRBV27 and TRBJ2-2; weak D call: TRBD2 (6 bases). The CDR3 is made up of 17 amino acids. Trimming left V 1 base short and J 1 base short, with 13 bases between. Per germline, CDR1 MNHEY and CDR2 SMNVEV (reference sequence). CDR3: CASSLFTGAGNTGELFF. CDR3 nucleotide sequence: TGTGCCAGCAGTTTATTCACCGGAGCGGGGAACACCGGGGAGCTGTTTTTT.

This clonotype has at least ten counts. The V and J genes are TRBV29-1 and TRBJ2-7, with a tentative D call TRBD2 (7 bases). The CDR3 contains 16 residues. Germline V lookup: CDR1 SQVTM, CDR2 ANQGSEA. The V end lost 2 bases, the J end lost 6 bases, and 23 bases lay between the germline ends. CDR3 nucleotides: TGCAGCGTTGAAAGGGTCGGGGGGCGTCGGTATCGCGAGCAGTACTTC. Translated: CSVERVGGRRYREQYF.

This clonotype turned up a few times. As DNA, the CDR3 is TGCAGCGCAACCAGCCTACAGGGTGGCTATGGCTACACCTTC. Its protein product is CSATSLQGGYGYTF. The rearrangement uses TRBV29-1 and TRBJ1-2, with D tentatively TRBD1 (6 bases). V lost 7 bases and J lost 4, with 19 bases in between. CDR3 length: 14 residues. From germline, CDR1 is SQVTM and CDR2 ANQGSEA.